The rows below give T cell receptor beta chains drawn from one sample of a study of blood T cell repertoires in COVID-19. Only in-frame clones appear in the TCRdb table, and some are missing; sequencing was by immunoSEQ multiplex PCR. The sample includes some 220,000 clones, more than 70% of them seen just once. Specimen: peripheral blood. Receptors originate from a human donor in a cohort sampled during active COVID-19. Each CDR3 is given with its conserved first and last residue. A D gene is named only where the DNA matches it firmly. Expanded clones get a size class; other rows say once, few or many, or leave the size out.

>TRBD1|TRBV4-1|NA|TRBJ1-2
TGCGCCAGCAGCCAGGCACAGGGGGCGCAGTATGGCTACACCTTC
CASSQAQGAQYGYTF
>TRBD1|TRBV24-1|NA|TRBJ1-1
TGTGCCACCAGTGATCGTACCGGGACAGGGGACACTGAAGCTTTCTTT
CATSDRTGTGDTEAFF
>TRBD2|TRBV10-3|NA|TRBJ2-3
TGTGCCATCAGCCCTCAGCGCGGGGGGCCCGGTAGCACAGATACGCAGTATTTT
CAISPQRGGPGSTDTQYF
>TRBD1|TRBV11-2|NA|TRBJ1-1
TGTGCCAGCAGCCTTATAGGAGGACAGGCCCCGGACACTGAAGCTTTCTTT
CASSLIGGQAPDTEAFF
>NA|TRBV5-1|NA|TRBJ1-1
TGCGCCAGCAGCTTGGCCGGTAGGAACACTGAAGCTTTCTTT
CASSLAGRNTEAFF
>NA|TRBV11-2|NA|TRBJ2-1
TGTGCCAGCACCAGGAATGAGCAGTTCTTC
CASTRNEQFF
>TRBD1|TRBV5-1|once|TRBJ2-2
TGCGCCAGCAGCCTTGAGTGGACAGGGGATGCCGGGGAGCTGTTTTTT
CASSLEWTGDAGELFF
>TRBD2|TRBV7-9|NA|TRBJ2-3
TGTGCCAGCAGCCTAGCGGGAGCAGATACGCAGTATTTT
CASSLAGADTQYF
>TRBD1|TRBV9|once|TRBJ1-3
TGTGCCAGCAGCGTTACAGGGGAATCTGGAAACACCATATATTTT
CASSVTGESGNTIYF
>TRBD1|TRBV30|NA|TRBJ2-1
TGTGCCTGGAGTGCCGTAGGGACAGTAGGGAATGAGCAGTTCTTC
CAWSAVGTVGNEQFF
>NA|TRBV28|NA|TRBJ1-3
TGTGCCAGCGGGAAGGGGTTCGGAAACACCATATATTTT
CASGKGFGNTIYF
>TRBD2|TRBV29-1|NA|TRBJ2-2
TGCAGCGTTACGACTAGCGGGGCCGGGGAGCTGTTTTTT
CSVTTSGAGELFF
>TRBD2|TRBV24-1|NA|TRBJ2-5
TGTGCCACCAGTGGTATGACTAGCGGGGGACAAGAGACCCAGTACTTC
CATSGMTSGGQETQYF
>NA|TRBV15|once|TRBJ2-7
TGTGCCACCAGCAAGTTTGAGTCCTACCGCTCCTACGAGCAGTACTTC
CATSKFESYRSYEQYF
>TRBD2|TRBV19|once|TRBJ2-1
TGTGCCAGTAGTCACACGCCGAGACTAGCGGATTACAATGAGCAGTTCTTC
CASSHTPRLADYNEQFF
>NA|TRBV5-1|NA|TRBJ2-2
TGCGCCAGCGCAGGGGGGCAGAACACCGGGGAGCTGTTTTTT
CASAGGQNTGELFF
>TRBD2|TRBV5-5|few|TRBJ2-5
TGTGCCAGCAGCTTGGAGGGAGGGATGAAGACCCAGTACTTC
CASSLEGGMKTQYF
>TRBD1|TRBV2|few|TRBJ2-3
TGTGCCAGCGGACAGGGGGAGGCAGATACGCAGTATTTT
CASGQGEADTQYF
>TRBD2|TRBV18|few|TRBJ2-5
TGTGCCAGCTCACCGAATTCAGCGGGACGAGGGGAGACCCAGTACTTC
CASSPNSAGRGETQYF
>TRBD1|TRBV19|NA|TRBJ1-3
TGTGCCAGTTCGGGACAGACTGGAAACACCATATATTTT
CASSGQTGNTIYF
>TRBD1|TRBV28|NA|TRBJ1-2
TGTGCCAGCAGTTCCGGGACAGGATCTAACTATGGCTACACCTTC
CASSSGTGSNYGYTF
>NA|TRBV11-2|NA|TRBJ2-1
TGTGCCAGCAGCTCCCTGGACAGAAGCTCCTACAATGAGCAGTTCTTC
CASSSLDRSSYNEQFF